The next 30 T cell receptor beta chains were all read from a single sample in a study of CD8 T cells in ankylosing spondylitis. Study results and limitations: Blood from ankylosing spondylitis patients appeared to carry a characteristic eight-variant TCR beta motif.

TCRdb reprocessed the 5' RACE reads via MiXCR and lists one record per CDR3 protein. In the table there are hundreds of thousands of distinct CDR3 sequences, about an eighth of which are singletons. Their specific antigens are unknown. Sequences were obtained from blood, either unsorted or a sorted T cell fraction (not recorded which). The receptors here all came from a male donor with ankylosing spondylitis.

This clonotype was observed a handful of times. DNA of the CDR3: TGTGCCAGCAGCTTTGACAGGGTGGCCGGGGAGCTGTTTTTT. The encoded protein is CASSFDRVAGELFF. This rearrangement joins TRBV7-8 to TRBJ2-2; the match to TRBD1 covers 7 bases. The CDR3 is made up of 14 amino acids. Trimming at V came to 3 bases and at J to 6 bases, leaving 4 bases not matched to a gene. Germline V gives CDR1 SGHVS, CDR2 FQNEAQ. Variable domain in full (rest from reference TRBV7-8 and TRBJ2-2): GAGVSQSPRYKVAKRGQDVALRCDPISGHVSLFWYQQALGQGPEFLTYFQNEAQLDKSGLPSDRFFAERPEGSVSTLKIQRTQQEDSAVYLCASSFDRVAGELFFGEGSRLTVL.

This clonotype was seen a handful of times. The chain links TRBV7-2 to TRBJ2-3, with D perhaps matching TRBD2 (6 bases). Germline V lookup: CDR1 SGHTA, CDR2 FQGNSA. The CDR3 runs 16 residues. The V end was cut by 5 bases, the J end by 5 bases, with 20 bases between. The CDR3 loop reads CASSQQPAGGLDTQYF. In DNA, the CDR3 is TGTGCCAGCAGCCAACAACCCGCTGGGGGGTTAGATACGCAGTATTTT. Filled out from reference TRBV7-2 and TRBJ2-3, the complete variable domain reads GAGVSQSPSNKVTEKGKDVELRCDPISGHTALYWYRQSLGQGLEFLIYFQGNSAPDKSGLPSDRFSAERTGGSVSTLTIQRTQQEDSAVYLCASSQQPAGGLDTQYFGPGTRLTVL.

This chain links TRBV10-3 with TRBJ1-1; 7 nucleotides agree with TRBD1. Germline V CDR1 and CDR2: ENHRY, SYGVKD. Trimming took 3 bases from V and 4 from J; bases not matched to a gene: 5. CDR3 length: 14 amino acids. CDR3 sequence (DNA): TGTGCCATCAGTGAACAGGGGACGGTCACTGAAGCTTTCTTT. Translated, it gives CAISEQGTVTEAFF.

The chain combines TRBV20-1 with TRBJ1-5; D is unresolved. Germline CDR1 reads DFQATT; CDR2 reads SNEGSKA (reference sequence). V gave up 3 bases and J gave up 5 bases, with 11 bases separating them. This CDR3 has 13 residues. The CDR3 loop reads CSARLTSDQPQHF. CDR3 bases: TGCAGTGCTAGGCTTACAAGTGATCAGCCCCAGCATTTT.

This clonotype was observed a handful of times. V and J are TRBV7-2 and TRBJ2-3; D unclear. The V gene lost 5 bases and the J gene lost 7 bases, with 22 bases spanning the gap. The length of the CDR3 is 16 residues. CDR1 and CDR2 from the germline V gene are SGHTA and FQGNSA. The CDR3 bases are TGTGCCAGCAGCCCAGAGACGGCCCCCGTTGTAAATACGCAGTATTTT. Translating gives CASSPETAPVVNTQYF.

This clonotype came up a few times. This chain links TRBV4-3 with TRBJ2-3; 7 nucleotides match TRBD1. The V gene end was trimmed by 3 bases and the J gene end by 0 bases; junction bases not matched to a gene: 6. The CDR3 has 16 amino acids. CDR1 is LGHNA, CDR2 YSLEER, per germline. The DNA for the CDR3 is TGCGCCAGCAGCCAGACGCTGACAGGGAGCACAGATACGCAGTATTTT. Translated: CASSQTLTGSTDTQYF.

This clonotype came up a few times. The CDR3, as DNA: TGTGCCAGCAGTTTGGAACTAGCGGTCATCTCCTACAATGAGCAGTTCTTC. It translates to CASSLELAVISYNEQFF. This chain links TRBV12-3 or TRBV12-4 with TRBJ2-1; 8 bases agree with TRBD2. The ends lost 3 bases at V and 0 bases at J; junction bases unmatched: 7. The CDR3 runs to 17 residues.

This clonotype was recorded at least ten times. The chain recombines TRBV20-1 with TRBJ2-5; 10 bases fit TRBD2. Looked up from germline, CDR1 is DFQATT and CDR2 is SNEGSKA (reference sequence). J gave up 6 bases and V 7 bases, and 8 bases lay outside the gene matches. The CDR3 contains 13 residues. CDR3 residues: CSVPSGGAKTQYF. CDR3 DNA sequence: TGCAGTGTCCCGAGCGGGGGGGCTAAGACCCAGTACTTC.

V and J are TRBV7-9 and TRBJ2-1; tentatively, D is TRBD1 (6 bases). Germline V gene lookup returns CDR1 SEHNR and CDR2 FQNEAQ (reference sequence). V was trimmed by 4 bases and J by 4 bases, leaving 17 bases between them. The CDR3 is made up of 16 amino acids. The CDR3 reads CASSSMLSGTYNEQFF. The CDR3 DNA follows: TGTGCCAGCAGCTCCATGCTCAGTGGGACATACAATGAGCAGTTCTTC.

This clonotype was seen more than once but under ten times. This chain joins TRBV7-6 and TRBJ2-5; tentatively, D is TRBD1 or TRBD2 (5 bases each). Between the trimmed V and J ends, which lost 5 bases and 4 bases, there was a span of 20 bases. Germline V gene data show CDR1 as SGHVS and CDR2 as FNYEAQ. This CDR3 comprises 16 residues. DNA of the CDR3: TGTGCCAGCAGCCCCCAGGGTCCGGGGTCGGGAGAGACCCAGTACTTC. Protein: CASSPQGPGSGETQYF.

This clonotype was seen many times. V is TRBV12-3 or TRBV12-4 and J is TRBJ2-7; TRBD1 matches at 8 bases. Trimming took 5 bases from V and 3 from J; bases not matched to a gene: 3. The CDR3 length is 13 residues. The CDR3 region is CASSTGGSYEQYF. The CDR3 bases are TGTGCCAGCAGTACAGGGGGAAGCTACGAGCAGTACTTC.

J is TRBJ2-6 and V is TRBV12-1; the D call of TRBD2 is as the table states it, not checked on the DNA. TRBV12-1 is described as a pseudogene. This CDR3 region has 19 residues. CDR3 nucleotides: TGTGCCAGCAGCTCACCACTGCTGCGGGCCATATCTGGGGCCAACGTCCTGACTTTC. As protein: CASSSPLLRAISGANVLTF.

The chain recombines TRBV29-1 with TRBJ1-1, with 8 bases lining up with TRBD1. The CDR3 length is 13 residues. CDR1 and CDR2 (germline): SQVTM, ANQGSEA. The trim removed 8 bases at V and 2 bases at J, leaving 7 bases unmatched. The CDR3 DNA follows: TGCAGCAGTCAAACAGGGGGAAACACTGAAGCTTTCTTT. Translated: CSSQTGGNTEAFF. The variable domain in full, with the rest retrieved from reference TRBV29-1 and TRBJ1-1, is SAVISQKPSRDICQRGTSLTIQCQVDSQVTMMFWYRQQPGQSLTLIATANQGSEATYESGFVIDKFPISRPNLTFSTLTVSNMSPEDSSIYLCSSQTGGNTEAFFGQGTRLTVV.

This clonotype was counted between two and nine times. This chain connects TRBV6-1 to TRBJ1-6; a possible D gene is TRBD1 (5 bases). The CDR3 length is 14 residues. The V and J ends lost 6 bases and 13 bases respectively, with 19 bases between them. Germline-derived CDR1 and CDR2 are MNHNS and SASEGT. The CDR3 here is CASSPGPAIVPLHF. The CDR3 coding sequence is TGTGCCAGCAGCCCGGGACCGGCTATAGTCCCCCTCCACTTT.

A remark on this clonotype: One end of the junction does not line up with germline, which may come from a read error. The V call is TRBV6-5, the J call TRBJ2-7; D tentatively reads TRBD1 or TRBD2 (5 bases each). Germline V CDR1 and CDR2: MNHEY, SVGAGI. The length of the CDR3 is 17 residues. CDR3 DNA sequence: TGTGCCTGCAGTTACGGGGCAGGGAGTGGGACCTCCTACGAGCAGTACTTC. It encodes CACSYGAGSGTSYEQYF.

This clonotype was detected only a few times. The rearrangement uses TRBV12-2 and TRBJ2-5; TRBD1 is the table's D call and was not checked against the DNA. TRBV12-2 is given as a pseudogene. The CDR3 contains 19 residues. CDR3 sequence reads: CASRPKLRTGGALEETQYF. In DNA form, the CDR3 reads TGTGCAAGTCGCCCAAAGTTGCGGACAGGGGGCGCATTAGAAGAGACCCAGTACTTC.

The J gene is TRBJ2-5, the V gene TRBV6-5, with a possible D match to TRBD2 (6 bases). CDR1 and CDR2 (germline): MNHEY, SVGAGI. Trimming cost V 0 bases and J 7 bases, with 15 bases left between them. CDR3 size: 15 residues. The CDR3, as DNA: TGTGCCAGCAGTTACTCGAGGTTGCAGGGAGGGACCCAGTACTTC. It yields the protein CASSYSRLQGGTQYF.

This clonotype was picked up a small number of times. V and J are TRBV7-9 and TRBJ2-1; 8 bases are a match to TRBD2. Germline values: CDR1 SEHNR, CDR2 FQNEAQ (reference sequence). Trimming took 2 bases from V and 7 from J; bases not matched to a gene: 13. The CDR3 sequence is 17 residues long. The CDR3 nucleotides read TGTGCCAGCAGCTTAAGACGGGGGGGCCGGATCATGAATGAGCAGTTCTTC. Translation gives CASSLRRGGRIMNEQFF.

This clonotype was observed at least ten times. This sequence joins TRBV12-3 or TRBV12-4 and TRBJ1-2; D uncertain. The CDR3 runs 13 residues. Between the trimmed V and J ends, which lost 6 bases and 2 bases, there was a span of 10 bases. DNA for the CDR3: TGTGCCAGCAGCGGGCGTAGGAACTATGGCTACACCTTC. This sequence encodes CASSGRRNYGYTF.

This clonotype was counted between two and nine times. The chain joins TRBV15 to TRBJ2-7; 10 nucleotides line up with TRBD2. The germline V gene encodes CDR1 LNHNV and CDR2 YYDKDF (reference sequence). After removal of 0 bases from V and 4 bases from J, the junction contained 6 bases not matched to a gene. The CDR3 sequence is 16 residues long. DNA for the CDR3: TGTGCCACCAGCAGAGAGGATAGCGGGGGGATGTACGAGCAGTACTTC. Protein sequence: CATSREDSGGMYEQYF.

The chain has TRBV6-1 and TRBJ2-1; TRBD2 matches at 9 bases. J gave up 7 bases and V 7 bases, and 5 bases lay outside the gene matches. There are 13 residues in the CDR3. Looked up from germline, CDR1 is MNHNS and CDR2 is SASEGT. CDR3 in DNA: TGTGCCAGCACGGTAGCGGGAGCGAATGAGCAGTTCTTC. Its translation is CASTVAGANEQFF.

This clonotype was counted between two and nine times. The chain combines TRBV7-9 with TRBJ1-1; D is uncertain. Trimming pared 1 base from V and 3 bases from J, leaving 12 bases between. The CDR3 contains 15 residues. In germline, CDR1 is SEHNR, CDR2 FQNEAQ (reference sequence). The CDR3: CASSLGRGGYTEAFF. In DNA, the CDR3 is TGTGCCAGCAGCTTAGGCCGGGGAGGATACACTGAAGCTTTCTTT.

This rearrangement joins TRBV15 to TRBJ2-7; D is uncertain. V lost 3 bases to trimming and J lost 4 bases, with 7 bases between them. The CDR3 extends over 12 amino acids. CDR1 and CDR2 (germline): LNHNV, YYDKDF (reference sequence). Written as DNA, the CDR3 is TGTGCCACCAGCAGCTGGGGATACGAGCAGTACTTC. It encodes CATSSWGYEQYF.

This clonotype was observed a few times. V usage is TRBV28 and J usage is TRBJ2-4; D may be TRBD2 (6 bases). V lost 7 bases, J lost 9 bases, and 16 bases lay in between. This CDR3 has 13 amino acids. Per the germline V gene, CDR1 is MDHEN and CDR2 is SYDVKM. CDR3 in amino acids: CASTVALGGIQYF. CDR3 sequence (DNA): TGTGCCAGCACCGTGGCCCTCGGGGGCATTCAGTACTTC.

The chain uses TRBV20-1 and TRBJ2-3; weak D call: TRBD2 (6 bases). CDR1 and CDR2 (germline): DFQATT, SNEGSKA (reference sequence). The CDR3 has 14 amino acids. With 3 bases removed from V and 4 bases from J, the gap between germline ends came to 14 bases. The CDR3 loop reads CSARGSAGPDTQYF. CDR3 DNA sequence: TGCAGTGCTAGGGGGAGTGCGGGGCCAGATACGCAGTATTTT.

This clonotype was seen more than once but under ten times. The chain joins TRBV29-1 to TRBJ1-1; D gene unclear. The V end was cut by 2 bases, the J end by 5 bases, with 9 bases between. CDR1 SQVTM and CDR2 ANQGSEA come from the germline V gene. This CDR3 region has 12 residues. This CDR3 reads CSVETYVTEAFF. The CDR3 DNA is TGCAGCGTTGAAACGTATGTGACTGAAGCTTTCTTT.

This clonotype was counted only a few times. The genes are TRBV7-2 and TRBJ2-7; 7 bases are shared with TRBD2. Trimming at V came to 5 bases and at J to 6 bases, leaving 7 bases not matched to a gene. Germline values: CDR1 SGHTA, CDR2 FQGNSA. This CDR3 is built from 13 residues. The CDR3 region has the DNA TGTGCCAGCAGCCCCGGACTAGTAGGCGAGCAGTACTTC. Translating gives CASSPGLVGEQYF.

In its sample, this clonotype was seen a few times. The rearrangement links TRBV20-1 to TRBJ2-3; D gene unclear. Germline assignment: CDR1 DFQATT and CDR2 SNEGSKA (reference sequence). V lost 5 bases to trimming and J lost 11 bases, with 11 bases between them. CDR3 length: 10 amino acids. In nucleotides, the CDR3 is TGCAGTGCTTTCCGGGCTCGGCAGTATTTT. Amino acids: CSAFRARQYF.

This clonotype was seen only a few times. V usage is TRBV29-1 and J usage is TRBJ2-1; the match to TRBD2 covers 9 bases. The V and J ends lost 7 bases and 8 bases, in that order; junction bases with no gene match: 12. The CDR3 has 14 residues. The germline V gene encodes CDR1 SQVTM and CDR2 ANQGSEA. The CDR3 DNA reads as TGCAGCGCCCTGTTTGCGGGAGGGCTTCATGAGCAGTTCTTC. Translated, it gives CSALFAGGLHEQFF.

The V call is TRBV7-6, the J call TRBJ1-5; 11 nucleotides line up with TRBD1. CDR1 is SGHVS and CDR2 is FNYEAQ in the germline V gene. The CDR3 is 16 residues long. V shed 4 bases, J shed 7 bases, and the junction held 9 bases outside the gene matches. CDR3 coding DNA: TGTGCCAGCAGCTCCCGGACAGGGGGCGCGATGCAGCCCCAGCATTTT. Its protein product is CASSSRTGGAMQPQHF.